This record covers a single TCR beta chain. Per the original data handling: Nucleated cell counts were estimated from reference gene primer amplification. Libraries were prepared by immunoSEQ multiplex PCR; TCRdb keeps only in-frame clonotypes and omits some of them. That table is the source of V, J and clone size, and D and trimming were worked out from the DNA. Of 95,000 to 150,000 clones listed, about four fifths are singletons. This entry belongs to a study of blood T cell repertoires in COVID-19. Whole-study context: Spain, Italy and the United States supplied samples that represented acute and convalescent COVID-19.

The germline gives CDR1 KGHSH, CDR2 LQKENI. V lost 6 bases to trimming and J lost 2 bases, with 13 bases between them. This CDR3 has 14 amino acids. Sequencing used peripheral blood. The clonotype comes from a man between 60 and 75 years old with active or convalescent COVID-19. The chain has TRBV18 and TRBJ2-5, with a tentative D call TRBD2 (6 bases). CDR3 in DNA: TGTGCCAGCTCTCCGCAGGCGGGACAAGAGACCCAGTACTTC. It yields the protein CASSPQAGQETQYF.